This T cell receptor (beta chain) was identified during a study of control samples from healthy donors and cancer patients. The CDR3 is made up of 13 amino acids. V lost 4 bases and J lost 7, with 13 bases in between. Repertoires were generated with immunoSEQ multiplex PCR, while TCRdb's copy carries only in-frame clones and drops some. Of tens of thousands of clones listed, approximately 94% were seen once; the top ten hold 1.3%. This clone was found a few times. Sample: PBMCs. This chain links TRBV12-3 or TRBV12-4 with TRBJ2-5; D may correspond to TRBD1 or TRBD2 (5 bases each). The clonotype originates from a woman in her forties with lung cancer. CDR3 bases: TGTGCCAGCAGTTGGGACCCTTTAACGACCCAGTACTTC. Encoded protein: CASSWDPLTTQYF.